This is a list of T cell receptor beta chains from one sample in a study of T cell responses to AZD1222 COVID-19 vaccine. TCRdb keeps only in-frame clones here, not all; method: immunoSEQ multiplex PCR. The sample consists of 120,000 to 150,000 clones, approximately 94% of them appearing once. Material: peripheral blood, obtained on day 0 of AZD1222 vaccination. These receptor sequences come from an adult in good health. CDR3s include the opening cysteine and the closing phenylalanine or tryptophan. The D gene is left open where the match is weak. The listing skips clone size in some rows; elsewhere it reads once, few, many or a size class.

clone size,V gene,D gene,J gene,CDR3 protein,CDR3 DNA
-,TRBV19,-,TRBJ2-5,CASLSSGASQETQYF,TGTGCCAGCCTCTCATCGGGGGCCTCCCAAGAGACCCAGTACTTC
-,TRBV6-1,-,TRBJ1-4,CASSETYRDEKLFF,TGTGCCAGCAGTGAAACATATCGGGATGAAAAACTGTTTTTT
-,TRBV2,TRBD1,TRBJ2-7,CASSKNRDRGGYEQYF,TGTGCCAGCAGTAAAAACCGGGACAGGGGAGGGTACGAGCAGTACTTC
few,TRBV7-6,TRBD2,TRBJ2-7,CASSSSGTNYEQYF,TGTGCCAGCAGCTCTAGCGGGACGAACTACGAGCAGTACTTC
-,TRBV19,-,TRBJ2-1,CASSPRTSFNEQFF,TGTGCCAGTAGTCCCAGGACTTCTTTCAATGAGCAGTTCTTC
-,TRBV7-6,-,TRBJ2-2,CASRGKDRRNTGELFF,TGTGCCAGCAGGGGTAAAGACAGGAGGAACACCGGGGAGCTGTTTTTT
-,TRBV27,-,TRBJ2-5,CASSPPMRGGLQETQYF,TGTGCCAGCAGCCCCCCGATGCGCGGGGGCTTACAAGAGACCCAGTACTTC
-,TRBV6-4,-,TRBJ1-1,CASSKGTGTENTEAFF,TGTGCCAGCAGTAAGGGAACCGGGACCGAGAACACTGAAGCTTTCTTT
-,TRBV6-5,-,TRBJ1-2,CASSYVGTGNYGYTF,TGTGCCAGCAGTTACGTGGGGACGGGGAACTATGGCTACACCTTC
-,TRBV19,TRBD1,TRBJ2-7,CASTGQGFSEQYF,TGTGCCAGTACGGGACAGGGGTTTTCCGAGCAGTACTTC
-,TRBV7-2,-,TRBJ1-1,CASSFSGATGEAFF,TGTGCCAGCAGCTTCAGTGGAGCGACAGGTGAAGCTTTCTTT
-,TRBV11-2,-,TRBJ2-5,CASSPRTGRQETQYF,TGTGCCAGCAGCCCTCGGACGGGGAGGCAAGAGACCCAGTACTTC
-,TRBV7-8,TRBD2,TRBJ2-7,CASRRAGEGEQYF,TGTGCCAGCAGAAGAGCGGGAGAGGGCGAGCAGTACTTC
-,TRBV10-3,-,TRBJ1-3,CAISDPFSTGSGNTIYF,TGTGCCATCAGTGACCCGTTTTCGACGGGCTCTGGAAACACCATATATTTT
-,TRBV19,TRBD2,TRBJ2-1,CASNPRDYLNNEQFF,TGTGCCAGTAACCCTCGGGACTACCTCAACAATGAGCAGTTCTTC